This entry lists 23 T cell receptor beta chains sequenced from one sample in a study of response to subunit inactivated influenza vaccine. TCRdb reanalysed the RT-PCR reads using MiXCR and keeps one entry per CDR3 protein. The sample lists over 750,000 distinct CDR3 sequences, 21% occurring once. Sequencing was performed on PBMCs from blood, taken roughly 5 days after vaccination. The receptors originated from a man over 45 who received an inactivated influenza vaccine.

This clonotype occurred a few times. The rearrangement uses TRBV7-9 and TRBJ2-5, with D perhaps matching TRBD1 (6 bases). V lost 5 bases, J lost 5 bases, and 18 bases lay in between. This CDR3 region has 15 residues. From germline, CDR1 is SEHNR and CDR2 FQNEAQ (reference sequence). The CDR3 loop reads CASSHRTVTGETQYF. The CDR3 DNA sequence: TGTGCCAGCAGCCACAGGACAGTGACTGGGGAGACCCAGTACTTC.

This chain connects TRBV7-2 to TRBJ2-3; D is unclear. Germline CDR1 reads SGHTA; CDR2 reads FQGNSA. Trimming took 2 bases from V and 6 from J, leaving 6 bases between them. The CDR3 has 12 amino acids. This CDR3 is CASSLPVDTQYF. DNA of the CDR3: TGTGCCAGCAGCTTACCCGTGGATACGCAGTATTTT.

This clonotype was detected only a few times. Written as DNA, the CDR3 is TGCAGTGCTAGAGACGGGGGATATAGCAATCAGCCCCAGCATTTT. Protein sequence: CSARDGGYSNQPQHF. V is TRBV20-1 and J is TRBJ1-5; D possibly corresponds to TRBD1 (5 bases). This CDR3 spans 15 amino acids. V was pared by 0 bases and J by 0 bases, with 9 bases between. The germline CDR1 and CDR2 sequences are DFQATT and SNEGSKA (reference sequence).

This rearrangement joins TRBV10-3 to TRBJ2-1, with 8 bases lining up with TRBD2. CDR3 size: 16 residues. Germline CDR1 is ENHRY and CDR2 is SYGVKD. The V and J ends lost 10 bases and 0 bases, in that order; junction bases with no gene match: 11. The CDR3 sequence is CATEASGGLSYNEQFF. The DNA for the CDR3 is TGTGCCACGGAGGCGAGCGGGGGTCTCTCCTACAATGAGCAGTTCTTC.

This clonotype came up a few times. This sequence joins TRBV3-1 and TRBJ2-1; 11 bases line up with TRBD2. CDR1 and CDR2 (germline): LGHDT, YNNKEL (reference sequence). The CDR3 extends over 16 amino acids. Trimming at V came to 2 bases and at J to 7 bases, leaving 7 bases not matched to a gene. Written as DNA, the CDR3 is TGTGCCAGCAGCCAACTAGCGGGAGGTCCTGATAATGAGCAGTTCTTC. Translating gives CASSQLAGGPDNEQFF.

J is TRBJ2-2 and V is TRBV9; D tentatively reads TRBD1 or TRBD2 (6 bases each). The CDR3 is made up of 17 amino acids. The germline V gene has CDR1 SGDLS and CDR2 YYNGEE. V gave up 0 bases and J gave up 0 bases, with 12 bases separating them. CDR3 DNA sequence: TGTGCCAGCAGCGTAGTAGGAGGGACATCGAACACCGGGGAGCTGTTTTTT. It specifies CASSVVGGTSNTGELFF.

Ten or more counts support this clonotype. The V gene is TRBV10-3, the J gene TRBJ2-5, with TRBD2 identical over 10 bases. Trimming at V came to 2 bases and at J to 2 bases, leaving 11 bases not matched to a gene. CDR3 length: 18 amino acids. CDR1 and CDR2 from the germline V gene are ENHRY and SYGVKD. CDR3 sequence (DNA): TGTGCCATCAGTGAGGGAAGAGGAGCGGGGGGGGGACAAGAGACCCAGTACTTC. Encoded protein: CAISEGRGAGGGQETQYF.

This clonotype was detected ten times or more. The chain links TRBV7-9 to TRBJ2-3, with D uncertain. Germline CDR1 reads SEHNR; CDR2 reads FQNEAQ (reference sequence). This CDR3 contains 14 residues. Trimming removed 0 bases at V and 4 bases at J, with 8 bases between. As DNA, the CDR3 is TGTGCCAGCAGCTTAGCTCGCGGCGCAGATACGCAGTATTTT. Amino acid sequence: CASSLARGADTQYF.

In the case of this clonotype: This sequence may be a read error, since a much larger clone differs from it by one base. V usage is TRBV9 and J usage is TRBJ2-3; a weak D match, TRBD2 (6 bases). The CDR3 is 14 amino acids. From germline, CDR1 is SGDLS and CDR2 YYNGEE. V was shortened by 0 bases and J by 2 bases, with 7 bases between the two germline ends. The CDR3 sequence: CASSVGDFTDTQYF. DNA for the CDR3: TGTGCCAGCAGCGTAGGGGACTTCACAGATACGCAGTATTTT.

CDR3 in DNA: TGTGCCAGCTCACCAGGTGTTCCGGGATCTGGGGCCAACGTCCTGACTTTC. It encodes CASSPGVPGSGANVLTF. This chain links TRBV18 with TRBJ2-6; maybe TRBD2 (5 bases). V gave up 2 bases and J gave up 1 base, with 12 bases separating them. The CDR3 extends over 17 amino acids. In germline, CDR1 is KGHSH, CDR2 LQKENI. The full variable domain, rest sourced from reference TRBV18 and TRBJ2-6, is NAGVMQNPRHLVRRRGQEARLRCSPMKGHSHVYWYRQLPEEGLKFMVYLQKENIIDESGMPKERFSAEFPKEGPSILRIQQVVRGDSAAYFCASSPGVPGSGANVLTFGAGSRLTVL.

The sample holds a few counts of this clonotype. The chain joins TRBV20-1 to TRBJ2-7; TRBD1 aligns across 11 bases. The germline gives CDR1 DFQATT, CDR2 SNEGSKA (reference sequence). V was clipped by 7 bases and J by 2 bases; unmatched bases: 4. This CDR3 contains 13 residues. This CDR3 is CSVPGQGAYEQYF. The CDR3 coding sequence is TGCAGTGTACCGGGACAGGGGGCCTACGAGCAGTACTTC.

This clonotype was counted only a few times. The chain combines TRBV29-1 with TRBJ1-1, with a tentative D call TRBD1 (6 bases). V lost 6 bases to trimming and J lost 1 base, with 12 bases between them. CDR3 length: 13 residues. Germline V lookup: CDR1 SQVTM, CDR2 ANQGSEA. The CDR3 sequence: CSVHDRQNTEAFF. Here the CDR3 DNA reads TGCAGCGTCCACGACAGGCAGAACACTGAAGCTTTCTTT.

The CDR3: CASSNTTGWKSGNTIYF. CDR3 sequence (DNA): TGTGCCAGCAGCAACACAACAGGATGGAAGTCTGGAAACACCATATATTTT. V is TRBV21-1 and J is TRBJ1-3; whether TRBD1, the table's D call, matches the DNA was not checked. TRBV21-1 is shown as a pseudogene. This CDR3 is 17 amino acids long.

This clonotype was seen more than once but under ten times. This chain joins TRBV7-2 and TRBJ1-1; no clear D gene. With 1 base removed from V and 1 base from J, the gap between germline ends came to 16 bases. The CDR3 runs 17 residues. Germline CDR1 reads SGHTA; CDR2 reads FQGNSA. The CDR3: CASSLGVWSGGNTEAFF. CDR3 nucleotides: TGTGCCAGCAGCTTAGGGGTATGGTCGGGCGGGAACACTGAAGCTTTCTTT.

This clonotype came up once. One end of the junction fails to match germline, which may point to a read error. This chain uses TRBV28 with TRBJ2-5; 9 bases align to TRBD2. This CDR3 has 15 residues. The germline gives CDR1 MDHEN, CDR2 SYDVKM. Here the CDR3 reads CASSSIAGAQKTQYF. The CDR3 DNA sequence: TGTGCCAGCAGCTCGATAGCGGGAGCCCAAAAGACCCAGTACTTC.

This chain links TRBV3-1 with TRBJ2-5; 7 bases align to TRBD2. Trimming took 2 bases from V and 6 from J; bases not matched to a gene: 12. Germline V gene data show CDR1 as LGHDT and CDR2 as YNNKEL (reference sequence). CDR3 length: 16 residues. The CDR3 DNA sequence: TGTGCCAGCAGCCAATTCGTCGGAGCGGGGTTAAAGACCCAGTACTTC. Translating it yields CASSQFVGAGLKTQYF.

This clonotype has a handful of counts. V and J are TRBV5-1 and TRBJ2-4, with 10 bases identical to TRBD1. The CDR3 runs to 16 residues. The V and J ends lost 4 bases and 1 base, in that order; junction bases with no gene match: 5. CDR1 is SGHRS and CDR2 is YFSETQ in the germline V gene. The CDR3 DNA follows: TGCGCCAGCAGCGAGGGACAGGGGTCGGCCAAAAACATTCAGTACTTC. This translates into CASSEGQGSAKNIQYF.

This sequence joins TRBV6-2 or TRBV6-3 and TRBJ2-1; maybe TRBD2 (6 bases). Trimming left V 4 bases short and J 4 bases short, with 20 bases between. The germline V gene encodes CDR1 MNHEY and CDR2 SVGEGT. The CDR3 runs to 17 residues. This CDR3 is CASSSPLLAGGYNEQFF. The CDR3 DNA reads TGTGCCAGCAGTTCCCCCTTACTAGCAGGAGGATACAATGAGCAGTTCTTC.

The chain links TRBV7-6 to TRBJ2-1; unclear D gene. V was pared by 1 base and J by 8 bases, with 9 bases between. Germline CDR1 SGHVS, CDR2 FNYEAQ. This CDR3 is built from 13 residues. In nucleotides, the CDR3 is TGTGCCAGCAGCTTAGGCGTAGGATATGAGCAGTTCTTC. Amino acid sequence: CASSLGVGYEQFF.

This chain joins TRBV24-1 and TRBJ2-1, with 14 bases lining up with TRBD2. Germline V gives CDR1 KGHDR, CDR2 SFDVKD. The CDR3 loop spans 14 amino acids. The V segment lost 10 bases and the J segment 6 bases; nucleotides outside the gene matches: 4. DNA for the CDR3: TGTGCCACAGGGACTAGCGGGAGACGCAATGAGCAGTTCTTC. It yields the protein CATGTSGRRNEQFF.

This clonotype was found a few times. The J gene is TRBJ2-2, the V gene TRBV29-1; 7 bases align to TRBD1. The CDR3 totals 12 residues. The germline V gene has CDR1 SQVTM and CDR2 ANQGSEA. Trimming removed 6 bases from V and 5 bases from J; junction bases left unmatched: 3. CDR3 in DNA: TGCAGCGTCAACAGGGGAACCGGGGAGCTGTTTTTT. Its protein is CSVNRGTGELFF.

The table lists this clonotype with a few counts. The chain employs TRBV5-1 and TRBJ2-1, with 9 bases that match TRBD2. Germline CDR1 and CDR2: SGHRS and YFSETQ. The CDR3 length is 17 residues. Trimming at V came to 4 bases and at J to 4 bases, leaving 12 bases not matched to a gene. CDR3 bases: TGCGCCAGCAGCGGCGGGTTAGCGGGAGTAGCGTACAATGAGCAGTTCTTC. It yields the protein CASSGGLAGVAYNEQFF.

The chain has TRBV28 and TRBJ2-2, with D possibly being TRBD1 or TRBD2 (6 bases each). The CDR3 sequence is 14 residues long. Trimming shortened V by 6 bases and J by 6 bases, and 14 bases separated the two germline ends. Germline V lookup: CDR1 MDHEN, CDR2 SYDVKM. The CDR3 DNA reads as TGTGCCAGCAGCCTTCCGGGGGCGGCCGGGGAGCTGTTTTTT. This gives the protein CASSLPGAAGELFF. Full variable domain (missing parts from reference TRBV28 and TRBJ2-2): DVKVTQSSRYLVKRTGEKVFLECVQDMDHENMFWYRQDPGLGLRLIYFSYDVKMKEKGDIPEGYSVSREKKERFSLILESASTNQTSMYLCASSLPGAAGELFFGEGSRLTVL.